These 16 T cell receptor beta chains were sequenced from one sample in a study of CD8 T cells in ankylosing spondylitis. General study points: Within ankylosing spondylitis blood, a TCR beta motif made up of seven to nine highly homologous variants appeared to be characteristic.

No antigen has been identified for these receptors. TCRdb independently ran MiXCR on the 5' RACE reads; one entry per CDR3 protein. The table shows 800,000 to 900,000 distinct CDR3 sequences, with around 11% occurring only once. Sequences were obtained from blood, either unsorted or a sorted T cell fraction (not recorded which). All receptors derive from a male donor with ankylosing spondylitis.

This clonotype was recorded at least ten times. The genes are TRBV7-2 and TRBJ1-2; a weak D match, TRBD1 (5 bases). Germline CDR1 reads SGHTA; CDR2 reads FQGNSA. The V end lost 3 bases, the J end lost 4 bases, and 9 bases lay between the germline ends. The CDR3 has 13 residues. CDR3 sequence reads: CASSLDTRYGYTF. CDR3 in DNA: TGTGCCAGCAGCTTGGACACCCGCTATGGCTACACCTTC.

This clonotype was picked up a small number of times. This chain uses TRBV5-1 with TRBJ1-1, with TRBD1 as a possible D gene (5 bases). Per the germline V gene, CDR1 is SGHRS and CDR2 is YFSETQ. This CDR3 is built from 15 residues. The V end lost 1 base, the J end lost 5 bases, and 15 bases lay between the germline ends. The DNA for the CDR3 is TGCGCCAGCAGCTTGACAGGCGGCGGTGGGACTGAAGCTTTCTTT. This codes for CASSLTGGGGTEAFF.

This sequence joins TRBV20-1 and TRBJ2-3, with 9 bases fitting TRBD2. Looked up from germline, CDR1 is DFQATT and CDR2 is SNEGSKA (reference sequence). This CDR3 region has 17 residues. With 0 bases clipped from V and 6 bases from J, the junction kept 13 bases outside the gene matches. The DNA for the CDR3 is TGCAGTGCTAGAGATCGGGCGGGAGGGAGTATTGGGGATACGCAGTATTTT. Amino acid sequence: CSARDRAGGSIGDTQYF.

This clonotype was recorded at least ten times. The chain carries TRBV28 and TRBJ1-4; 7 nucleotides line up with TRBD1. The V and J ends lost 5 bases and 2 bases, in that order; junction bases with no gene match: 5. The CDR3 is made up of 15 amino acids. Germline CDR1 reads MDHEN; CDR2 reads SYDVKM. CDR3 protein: CASSADRTTNEKLFF. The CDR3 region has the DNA TGTGCCAGCAGTGCGGACAGGACCACTAATGAAAAACTGTTTTTT.

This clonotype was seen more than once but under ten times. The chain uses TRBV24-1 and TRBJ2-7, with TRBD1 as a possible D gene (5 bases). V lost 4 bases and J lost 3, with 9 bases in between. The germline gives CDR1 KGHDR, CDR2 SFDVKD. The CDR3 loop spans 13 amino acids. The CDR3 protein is CATSEQGFYEQYF. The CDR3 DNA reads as TGTGCCACCAGTGAGCAGGGATTCTACGAGCAGTACTTC.

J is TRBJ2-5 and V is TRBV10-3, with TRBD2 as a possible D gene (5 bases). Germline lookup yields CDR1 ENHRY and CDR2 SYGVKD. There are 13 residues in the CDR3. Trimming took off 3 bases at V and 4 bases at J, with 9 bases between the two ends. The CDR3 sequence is CAISDSSTETQYF. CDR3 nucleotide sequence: TGTGCCATCAGTGATTCTAGCACAGAGACCCAGTACTTC.

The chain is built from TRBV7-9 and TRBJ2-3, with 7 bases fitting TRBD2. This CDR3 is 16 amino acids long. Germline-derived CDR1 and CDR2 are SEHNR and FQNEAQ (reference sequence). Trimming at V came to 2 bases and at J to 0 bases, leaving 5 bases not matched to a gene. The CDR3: CASSLITSASTDTQYF. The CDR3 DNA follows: TGTGCCAGCAGCTTAATCACTAGCGCGAGCACAGATACGCAGTATTTT.

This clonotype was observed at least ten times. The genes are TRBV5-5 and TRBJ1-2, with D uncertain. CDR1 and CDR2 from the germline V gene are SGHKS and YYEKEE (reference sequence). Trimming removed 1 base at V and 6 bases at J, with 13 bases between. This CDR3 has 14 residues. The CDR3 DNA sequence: TGTGCCAGCAGCTTGACTCTATTGAGGGATGGCTACACCTTC. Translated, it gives CASSLTLLRDGYTF. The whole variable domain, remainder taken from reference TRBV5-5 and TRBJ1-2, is DAGVTQSPTHLIKTRGQQVTLRCSPISGHKSVSWYQQVLGQGPQFIFQYYEKEERGRGNFPDRFSARQFPNYSSELNVNALLLGDSALYLCASSLTLLRDGYTFGSGTRLTVV.

CDR3 in amino acids: CSASRAQGTDTQYF. The CDR3 DNA sequence: TGCAGTGCTAGTAGGGCGCAGGGCACAGATACGCAGTATTTT. V is TRBV20-1 and J is TRBJ2-3; D remains ambiguous. V was cut by 3 bases and J by 1 base, with 11 bases left in between. Germline CDR1 DFQATT, CDR2 SNEGSKA (reference sequence). This CDR3 is 14 amino acids long.

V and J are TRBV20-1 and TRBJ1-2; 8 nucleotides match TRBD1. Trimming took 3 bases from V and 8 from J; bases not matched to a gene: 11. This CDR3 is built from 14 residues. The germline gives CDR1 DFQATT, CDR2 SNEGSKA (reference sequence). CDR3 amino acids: CSASIGQGPGGYTF. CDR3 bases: TGCAGTGCTAGCATTGGACAGGGCCCGGGGGGCTACACCTTC.

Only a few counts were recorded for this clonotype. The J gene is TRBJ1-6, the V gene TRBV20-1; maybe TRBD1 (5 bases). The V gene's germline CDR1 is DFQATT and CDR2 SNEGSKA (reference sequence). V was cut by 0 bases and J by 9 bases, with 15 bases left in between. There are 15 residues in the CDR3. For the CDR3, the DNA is TGCAGTGCTAGAGATCCGTCGGGGGAGGCTTCACCCCTCCACTTT. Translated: CSARDPSGEASPLHF.

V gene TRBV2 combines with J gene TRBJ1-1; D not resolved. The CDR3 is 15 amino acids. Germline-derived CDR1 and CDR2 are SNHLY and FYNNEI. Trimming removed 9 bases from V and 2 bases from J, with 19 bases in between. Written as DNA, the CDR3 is TGTGCCAGACTACGGAGGGATACGGGTAACACTGAAGCTTTCTTT. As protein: CARLRRDTGNTEAFF.

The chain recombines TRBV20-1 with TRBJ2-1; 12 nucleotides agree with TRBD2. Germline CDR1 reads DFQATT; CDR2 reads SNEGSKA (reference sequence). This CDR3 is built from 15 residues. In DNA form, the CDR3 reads TGCAGACCCCTCGCCCTAGCGGGAGGGCCGTATGAGCAGTTCTTC. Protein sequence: CRPLALAGGPYEQFF.

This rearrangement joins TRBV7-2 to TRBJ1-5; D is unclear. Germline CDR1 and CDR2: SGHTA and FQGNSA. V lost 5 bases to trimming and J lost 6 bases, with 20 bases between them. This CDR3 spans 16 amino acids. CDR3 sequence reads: CASSPTNIVRIQPQHF. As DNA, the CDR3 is TGTGCCAGCAGCCCCACCAACATAGTCAGGATTCAGCCCCAGCATTTT.

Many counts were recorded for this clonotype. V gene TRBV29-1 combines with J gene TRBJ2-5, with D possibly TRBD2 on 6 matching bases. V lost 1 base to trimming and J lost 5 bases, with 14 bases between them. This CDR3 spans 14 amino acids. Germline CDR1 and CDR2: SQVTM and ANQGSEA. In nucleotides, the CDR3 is TGCAGCGTTGAAGCTATCCTAGCGTGGGAGACCCAGTACTTC. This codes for CSVEAILAWETQYF.

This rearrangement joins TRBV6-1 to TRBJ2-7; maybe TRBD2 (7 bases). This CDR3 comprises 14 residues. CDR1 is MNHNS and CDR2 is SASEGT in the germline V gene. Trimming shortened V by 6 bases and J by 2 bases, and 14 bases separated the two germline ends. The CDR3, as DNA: TGTGCCAGCAGCGCCGCGGGGGCGGCCTACGAGCAGTACTTC. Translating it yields CASSAAGAAYEQYF.